This T cell receptor (beta chain) was captured by sequencing in a study of cytomegalovirus exposure and HLA in healthy donors. As concerns this clone: Its antigen remains unknown.

Germline V lookup: CDR1 SGHNT, CDR2 YYREEE (reference sequence). V lost 4 bases to trimming and J lost 4 bases, with 20 bases between them. CDR3 length: 16 amino acids. The study's findings and limits: In presence/absence analyses, roughly uniform sequencing depth across donors was assumed. DRB1 showed the most TCR associations and HLA-C the fewest in a later analysis, as rates varied by HLA locus. Later, an analysis showed that TCR beta chains associated with HLA were more clonally expanded than others that were equally common. Earlier analysis yielded a pattern in which most TCR beta V segments were productive about 87% or about 30% of the time.

Primers included in the PCR were 60 Vbeta and 13 Jbeta primers. This table comes from immunoSEQ multiplex PCR, and its TCRdb copy is limited to in-frame clones, with some not included. The data hold 170,000 or so clones, with roughly four fifths observed a single time. This TCR was recovered from a man aged 50-60 years in good health and CMV-seronegative. Sequencing was performed on PBMCs. The gene calls are TRBV5-4 and TRBJ1-2, with D perhaps TRBD1 (6 bases). The CDR3 is CASSIDRAGAGYGYTF. CDR3 nucleotide sequence: TGTGCCAGCAGCATAGACCGGGCGGGGGCTGGCTATGGCTACACCTTC.